This passage covers 16 T cell receptor beta chains from one sample sequenced in a study of tumor-infiltrating lymphocytes in primary liver carcinoma. The tissue used was unsorted bulk material of 20-30 mg. RNA and DNA were co-extracted from it with the AllPrep DNA/RNA mini kit. TCR beta cDNA was prepared out of roughly 520 ng total RNA by means of a constant-region primer. The TCR beta library was amplified through three nested multiplex PCR rounds in a modified ARM-PCR procedure. The study ran its first two PCR rounds for roughly 11 cycles each, using TRBV1-TRBV30 forward primers and a C-beta reverse primer. TCRdb analysed the multiplex PCR reads with MiXCR anew, one entry per CDR3 protein. The profile shows 75,000 to 80,000 distinct CDR3 sequences, under 75% of them singletons. The sequencing input was tumor-adjacent normal liver tissue. The receptor set was obtained from a man aged 35 to 55 with primary liver carcinoma and hepatitis B virus infection.

This chain links TRBV4-2 with TRBJ1-5; possible D gene TRBD2, 5 bases. The J call may be incorrect, as the DNA end agrees better with TRBJ2-3. Germline CDR1 reads LGHNA; CDR2 reads YNFKEQ. The CDR3 spans 14 residues. Here the CDR3 DNA reads TGTGCCAGCAGCCAAGGTGGGAGCAATCAGCCCCAGTATTTT. Translating gives CASSQGGSNQPQYF.

Turning to this clonotype: A much larger clonotype is one base distant, so this may be a read error. The chain recombines TRBV29-1 with TRBJ1-1; possibly TRBD1 for D (6 bases). Trimming pared 6 bases from V and 0 bases from J, leaving 17 bases between. CDR1 is SQVTM and CDR2 is ANQGSEA in the germline V gene. The CDR3 is made up of 15 amino acids. CDR3 bases: TGCAGCGTCGGCACAGGGTGGGGTATGAACACTGAAGCTTTCTTT. This codes for CSVGTGWGMNTEAFF.

Comment on this clonotype: The junction shows a germline mismatch at one end, possibly a read error. This sequence joins TRBV6-5 and TRBJ2-7; 7 nucleotides match TRBD1. CDR3 length: 16 residues. Per germline, CDR1 MNHEY and CDR2 SVGAGI. The CDR3 loop is CTSMPGQAASLYEQYF. DNA for the CDR3: TGTACCAGCATGCCCGGACAGGCAGCATCCTTATACGAGCAGTACTTC.

This clonotype has a count of ten or more. Germline is not matched at one junction end, which may reflect a read error. The chain carries TRBV28 and TRBJ2-7; D is ambiguous. Germline CDR1 reads MDHEN; CDR2 reads SYDVKM. The CDR3 totals 11 residues. CDR3 amino acids: CASSGGGRPFF. The CDR3 nucleotides are TGTGCCAGCAGTGGCGGTGGGCGTCCTTTCTTC.

This clonotype is a singleton in its sample. One end of the junction varies from germline; a read error may be responsible. The chain uses TRBV6-1 and TRBJ2-7, with 9 bases lining up with TRBD1. From germline, CDR1 is MNHNS and CDR2 SASEGT. This CDR3 is 13 amino acids long. The CDR3 region is CASSDGDRVELYF. CDR3 bases: TGTGCCAGCAGTGACGGGGACAGGGTCGAGCTGTACTTC.

This clonotype was detected a few times. This may be a read error, as it is one base from a much larger clone. The J gene is TRBJ2-5, the V gene TRBV5-4, with D possibly TRBD1 on 5 matching bases. V was trimmed by 4 bases and J by 5 bases, leaving 15 bases between them. Germline CDR1 reads SGHNT; CDR2 reads YYREEE (reference sequence). The CDR3 is 14 amino acids. Written as DNA, the CDR3 is TGTGCCAGCAGCCCAGCACAGGTGCGGGAGACCCAGTACTTC. This sequence encodes CASSPAQVRETQYF. Supplemented by reference TRBV5-4 and TRBJ2-5, the full variable domain reads ETGVTQSPTHLIKTRGQQVTLRCSSQSGHNTVSWYQQALGQGPQFIFQYYREEENGRGNFPPRFSGLQFPNYSSELNVNALELDDSALYLCASSPAQVRETQYFGPGTRLLVL.

Details on this clonotype: No conserved phenylalanine or tryptophan is present at the end of the CDR3, so a read error is the likely explanation. This chain uses TRBV4-1 with TRBJ2-3; D is ambiguous. Between the trimmed V and J ends, which lost 1 base and 0 bases, there was a span of 17 bases. Germline lookup yields CDR1 MGHRA and CDR2 YSYEKL. This CDR3 is built from 18 residues. Here the CDR3 reads CASSQGRTRRSSTDTQYI. CDR3 DNA sequence: TGCGCCAGCAGCCAAGGTAGGACCAGGCGGTCTAGCACAGATACGCAGTATATT.

This clonotype was seen just once. A junction end diverges from the germline sequence, so it may reflect a read error. This rearrangement joins TRBV4-2 to TRBJ2-7; D unresolved. This CDR3 is built from 14 residues. Germline assignment: CDR1 LGHNA and CDR2 YNFKEQ. This CDR3 reads CTSSPPIGLNEQYF. CDR3 nucleotides: TGTACCAGCAGCCCCCCGATAGGGCTCAACGAGCAGTACTTC.

With respect to this clonotype: This likely comes from a read error, as the CDR3 has no conserved phenylalanine or tryptophan at its end. The V call is TRBV6-2 or TRBV6-3, the J call TRBJ1-5; no clear D gene. The CDR3 is 15 amino acids. V lost 3 bases to trimming and J lost 1 base, with 10 bases between them. From germline, CDR1 is MNHEY and CDR2 SVGEGT. CDR3 protein: CASSYRGRSNQPQHI. CDR3 coding DNA: TGTGCCAGCAGTTATCGGGGTAGGAGCAATCAGCCCCAGCATATT.

This clonotype was seen repeatedly, ten times or more. The J gene is TRBJ1-5, the V gene TRBV12-3 or TRBV12-4; no clear D. V shed 5 bases and J shed 5 bases, with 10 bases lying between them. This CDR3 spans 13 amino acids. This chain's CDR3 is CASSRNSDQPQHF. The CDR3 nucleotides are TGTGCCAGCAGTCGTAACAGCGATCAGCCCCAGCATTTT.

Concerning this clonotype: Relative to the germline gene, one junction end is altered; a read error may explain this. V usage is TRBV11-2 and J usage is TRBJ2-1, with a weak D call TRBD2 (6 bases). The germline CDR1 and CDR2 sequences are SGHAT and FQNNGV. The CDR3 sequence is 16 residues long. The CDR3 sequence: CTSSVGLGGYYNEQFF. CDR3 in DNA: TGTACCAGCAGCGTGGGTCTGGGGGGATACTACAATGAACAGTTCTTC.

A note on this clonotype: This sequence may be a read error, since a much larger clone differs from it by one base. The chain links TRBV4-2 to TRBJ2-2; a possible D gene is TRBD2 (6 bases). The CDR3 has 14 residues. Germline V lookup: CDR1 LGHNA, CDR2 YNFKEQ. Trimming removed 0 bases at V and 8 bases at J, with 10 bases between. The CDR3 loop reads CASSQDQEGGELFF. The DNA for the CDR3 is TGTGCCAGCAGCCAAGATCAGGAGGGAGGGGAGCTGTTTTTT.

Notes on this clonotype: Sequence at one end of the junction differs from germline and may be a read error. The rearrangement links TRBV11-2 to TRBJ2-5; D gene ambiguous. The germline V gene has CDR1 SGHAT and CDR2 FQNNGV. This CDR3 contains 14 residues. The CDR3 protein is CASNLGDLPGTQYF. In DNA form, the CDR3 reads TGTGCCAGCAACTTAGGCGATCTCCCAGGGACCCAGTACTTC.

This sequence joins TRBV2 and TRBJ2-1, with D tentatively TRBD1 or TRBD2 (5 bases each). CDR1 is SNHLY, CDR2 FYNNEI, per germline. The CDR3 is 15 amino acids. With 10 bases removed from V and 4 bases from J, the gap between germline ends came to 20 bases. The CDR3 loop reads CANIISGTGYNEQFF. In nucleotides, the CDR3 is TGTGCCAACATTATATCCGGGACGGGTTACAATGAGCAGTTCTTC. Looking up the rest from reference TRBV2 and TRBJ2-1 gives the full variable domain: EPEVTQTPSHQVTQMGQEVILRCVPISNHLYFYWYRQILGQKVEFLVSFYNNEISEKSEIFDDQFSVERPDGSNFTLKIRSTKLEDSAMYFCANIISGTGYNEQFFGPGTRLTVL.

The rearrangement joins TRBV29-1 to TRBJ1-2, with TRBD1 as a possible D gene (5 bases). CDR1 is SQVTM, CDR2 ANQGSEA, per germline. V was pared by 7 bases and J by 1 base, with 28 bases between. The CDR3 spans 18 residues. CDR3 sequence reads: CSAGAPTGTQVGNYGYTF. CDR3 in DNA: TGCAGCGCTGGGGCACCAACAGGAACTCAAGTGGGTAACTATGGCTACACCTTC.

Turning to this clonotype: Compared with germline, one end of the junction differs, possibly owing to a read error. The V gene is TRBV6-2 or TRBV6-3, the J gene TRBJ2-5, with D possibly TRBD2 on 6 matching bases. There are 15 residues in the CDR3. Germline values: CDR1 MNHEY, CDR2 SVGEGT. The CDR3 coding sequence is TGTGCCACCAGTAAGCTCCGGGACTTAACGGAGACCCAGTACTTC. This translates into CATSKLRDLTETQYF.